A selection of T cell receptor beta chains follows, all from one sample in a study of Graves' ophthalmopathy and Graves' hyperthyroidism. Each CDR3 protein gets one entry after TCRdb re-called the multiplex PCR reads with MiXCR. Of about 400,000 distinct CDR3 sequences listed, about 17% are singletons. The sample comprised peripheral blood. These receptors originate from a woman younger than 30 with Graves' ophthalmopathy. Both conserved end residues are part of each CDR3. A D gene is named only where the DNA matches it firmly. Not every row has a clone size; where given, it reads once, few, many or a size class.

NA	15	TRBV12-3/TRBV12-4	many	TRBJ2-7	TGTGCCAGCAGCATCCAAGGACGTCTCTCCTACGAGCAGTACTTC	CASSIQGRLSYEQYF
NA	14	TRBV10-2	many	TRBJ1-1	TGCGCCAGCAAGTGGGATCAGACGAACACTGAAGCTTTCTTT	CASKWDQTNTEAFF
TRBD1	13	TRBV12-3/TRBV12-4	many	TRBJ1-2	TGTGCCAGCACAGAGACAGGGGACTATGGCTACACCTTC	CASTETGDYGYTF
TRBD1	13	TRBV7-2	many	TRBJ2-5	TGTGCCAGCAGCAAGGGGGCTCCGGAGACCCAGTACTTC	CASSKGAPETQYF
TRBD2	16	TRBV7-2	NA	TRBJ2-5	TGTGCCAGCAGCATCATAAGACTAGCGGCCCAAGAGACCCAGTACTTC	CASSIIRLAAQETQYF
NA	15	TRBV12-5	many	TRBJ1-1	TGTGCTAGTGGTCCCTCGGACAGATTGAACACTGAAGCTTTCTTT	CASGPSDRLNTEAFF
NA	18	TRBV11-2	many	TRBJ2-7	TGTGCCAGCAGCTTAGTCGGGTCGAGCTATCCTTCTTCCTACGAGCAGTACTTC	CASSLVGSSYPSSYEQYF
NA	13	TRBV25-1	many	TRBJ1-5	TGTGCCAGCACGTTGCAGGACAATCAGCCCCAGCATTTT	CASTLQDNQPQHF
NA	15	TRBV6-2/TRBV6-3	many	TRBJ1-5	TGTGCCAGCAGATGGGACACAGGGCACAATCAGCCCCAGCATTTT	CASRWDTGHNQPQHF
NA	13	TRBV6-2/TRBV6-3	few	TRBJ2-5	TGTGCCAGCAGAAAGGGAGTGCAAGAGACCCAGTACTTC	CASRKGVQETQYF
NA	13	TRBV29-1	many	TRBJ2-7	TGCAGCGTTGAGATAGGGATTACCTACGAGCAGTACTTC	CSVEIGITYEQYF
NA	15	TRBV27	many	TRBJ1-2	TGTGCCAGCAGCCACTACAGGGAGTATGACTATGGCTACACCTTC	CASSHYREYDYGYTF
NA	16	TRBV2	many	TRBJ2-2	TGTGCCAGCAGTGAATGGTGGACTGTTAACACCGGGGAGCTGTTTTTT	CASSEWWTVNTGELFF
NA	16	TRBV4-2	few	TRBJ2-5	TGTGCCAGCAGCCAATCCGGCAGGAGGGCCGGGGAGACCCAGTACTTC	CASSQSGRRAGETQYF
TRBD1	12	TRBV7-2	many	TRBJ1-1	TGTGCCAGCAGCTGGACAGGGGCTGAAGCTTTCTTT	CASSWTGAEAFF
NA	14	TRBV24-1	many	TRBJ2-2	TGTGCCACCAGTGATGAGGGGTACACCGGGGAGCTGTTTTTT	CATSDEGYTGELFF
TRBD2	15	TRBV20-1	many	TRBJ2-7	TGCAGTGCTAGAGATCTCAGGGAGGGGAACTACGAGCAGTACTTC	CSARDLREGNYEQYF
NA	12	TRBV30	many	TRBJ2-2	TGTGCCTGGACGGGGGATCCCGGGGAGCTGTTTTTT	CAWTGDPGELFF
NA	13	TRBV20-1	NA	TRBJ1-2	TGCAGTGCTAGAGAGAGAGGGGTGTATGGCTACACCTTC	CSARERGVYGYTF
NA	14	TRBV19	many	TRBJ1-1	TGTGCCAGTAATCGGGGACACACGAACACTGAAGCTTTCTTT	CASNRGHTNTEAFF
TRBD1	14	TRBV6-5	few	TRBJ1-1	TGTGCCAGCAGTTGGCAGGGGGTAGGGACTGAAGCTTTCTTT	CASSWQGVGTEAFF
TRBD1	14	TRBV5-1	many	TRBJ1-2	TGCGCCAGCAGCCCCGGGACAGTCTACTATGGCTACACCTTC	CASSPGTVYYGYTF
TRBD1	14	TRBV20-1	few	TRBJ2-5	TGCAGTGCGGAAGGGGGCGCTAACCAAGAGACCCAGTACTTC	CSAEGGANQETQYF
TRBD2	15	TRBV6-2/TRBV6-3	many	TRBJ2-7	TGTGCCAGCAGTACCCGGACTAGCGGCTCCTACGAGCAGTACTTC	CASSTRTSGSYEQYF
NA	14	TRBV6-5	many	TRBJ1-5	TGTGCCAGCAGTTACCCGACCGGTTATCAGCCCCAGCATTTT	CASSYPTGYQPQHF
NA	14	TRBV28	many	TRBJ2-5	TGTGCCAGCAGTTTATACAGGGATCAAGAGACCCAGTACTTC	CASSLYRDQETQYF
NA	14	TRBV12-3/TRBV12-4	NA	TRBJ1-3	TGTGCCAGCAGATATCACGTTGGAGGGGACACCATATATTTT	CASRYHVGGDTIYF
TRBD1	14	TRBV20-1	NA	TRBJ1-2	TGCAGTGCCCCCCGAAGGGACAGGGGTGGTGGCTACACCTTC	CSAPRRDRGGGYTF
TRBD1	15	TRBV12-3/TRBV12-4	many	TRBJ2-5	TGTGCCAGCAGTTTATCCCGGACAGGGGCAGAGACCCAGTACTTC	CASSLSRTGAETQYF
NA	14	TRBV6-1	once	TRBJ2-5	TGTGCCAGCAGAGAGACTAGGGCAAAAGAGACCCAGTACTTC	CASRETRAKETQYF
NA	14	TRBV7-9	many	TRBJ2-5	TGTGCCAGCAGCTTAGCGGTTGGGGAGGAGACCCAGTACTTC	CASSLAVGEETQYF
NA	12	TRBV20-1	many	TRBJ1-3	TGCAGTGCAGCCCCCTCTGGAAACACCATATATTTT	CSAAPSGNTIYF
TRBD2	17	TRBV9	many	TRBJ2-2	TGTGCCAGCAGCTTGGGGATAGGACTAGTGGGCACCGGGGAGCTGTTTTTT	CASSLGIGLVGTGELFF
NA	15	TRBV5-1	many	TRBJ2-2	TGCGCCAGCAGCCCGGACAGATCGAACACCGGGGAGCTGTTTTTT	CASSPDRSNTGELFF
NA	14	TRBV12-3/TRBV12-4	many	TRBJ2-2	TGTGCCAGCACCTATGGACAGTCGGTCGGGGAGCTGTTTTTT	CASTYGQSVGELFF
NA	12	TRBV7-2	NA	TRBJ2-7	TGTGCCAGCAGCCGAGAGCTCCTCGAGCAGTACTTC	CASSRELLEQYF
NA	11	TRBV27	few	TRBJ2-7	TGTGCCAGTGATTCGGACCCTGGGCTGTACTTC	CASDSDPGLYF
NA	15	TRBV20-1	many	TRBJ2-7	TGCAGTGCTAGACCACCTGGAGGCGCGGACAAAGAGCAGTACTTC	CSARPPGGADKEQYF
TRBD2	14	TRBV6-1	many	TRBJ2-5	TGTGCCAGCAGTCGGGCTCCGCGGGAGGGGGCCCAGTACTTC	CASSRAPREGAQYF
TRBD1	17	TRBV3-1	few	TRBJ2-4	TGTGCCAGCAGCCCCCTTGGACAGGGGAAATCCAAAAACATTCAGTACTTC	CASSPLGQGKSKNIQYF
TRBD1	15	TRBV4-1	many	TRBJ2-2	TGCGCCAGCAGCCAAAACCCCCAGGGGGACGGGGAGCTGTTTTTT	CASSQNPQGDGELFF
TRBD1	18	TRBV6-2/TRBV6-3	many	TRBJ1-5	TGTGCCAGCAGTTACTCGTCGGGCAGGGGGTTGTTGACCCAGCCCCAGCATTTT	CASSYSSGRGLLTQPQHF
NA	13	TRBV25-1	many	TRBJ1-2	TGTGCCAGCAGTGAACGACAGAACTATGGCTACACCTTC	CASSERQNYGYTF
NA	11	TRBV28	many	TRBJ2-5	TGTGCCAGCAGTTCTCACTGGACCCAGTACTTC	CASSSHWTQYF
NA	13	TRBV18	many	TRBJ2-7	TGTGCCAGCTCCTCCTCTCAGATCTACGAGCAGTACTTC	CASSSSQIYEQYF
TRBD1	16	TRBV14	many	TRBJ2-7	TGTGCCAGCAGCCTTTCGGCCCGACAGGGATCCTACGAGCAGTACTTC	CASSLSARQGSYEQYF
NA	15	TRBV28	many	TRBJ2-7	TGTGCCAGCAGTTTACAGCGGGACACTCCCTACGAGCAGTACTTC	CASSLQRDTPYEQYF
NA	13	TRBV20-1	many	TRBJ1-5	TGCAGTGCTAGAGCAGACCCAAATCAGCCCCAGCATTTT	CSARADPNQPQHF
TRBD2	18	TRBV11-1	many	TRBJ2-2	TGTGCCAGCAGCCAACAACTTCGCGGGAGTAGTCTCGCCGGGGAGCTGTTTTTT	CASSQQLRGSSLAGELFF
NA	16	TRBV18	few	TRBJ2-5	TGTGCCAGCTCACCACGGGACAATCCTTTGGGGGAGACCCAGTACTTC	CASSPRDNPLGETQYF
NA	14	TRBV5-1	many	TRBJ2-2	TGCGCCAGCAGCCACAGGGTGAACACCGGGGAGCTGTTTTTT	CASSHRVNTGELFF
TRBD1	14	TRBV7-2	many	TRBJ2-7	TGTGCCAGCAGCTTCAGGACAGGGTACCACGAGCAGTACTTC	CASSFRTGYHEQYF
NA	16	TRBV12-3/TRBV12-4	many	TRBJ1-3	TGTGCCAGCAGTTTAACCCCCAGCGTCTCTGGAAACACCATATATTTT	CASSLTPSVSGNTIYF
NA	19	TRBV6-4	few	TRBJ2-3	TGTGCCAGCAGTCACCCGATGTTCGGGATGCGCTATGACACAGATACGCAGTATTTT	CASSHPMFGMRYDTDTQYF
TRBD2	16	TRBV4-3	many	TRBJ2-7	TGCGCCAGCAGCCAAGATCCCACTAGCGAAACCTACGAGCAGTACTTC	CASSQDPTSETYEQYF